This TCR beta chain was captured in a study of T-cell memory formation after mild COVID-19. In the study overall: TCR clusters largely stayed donor specific.

V trimming: 1 base; J trimming: 13 bases; junction bases outside the gene matches: 8. Germline V lookup: CDR1 LGHDT, CDR2 YNNKEL (reference sequence). The CDR3 length is 13 residues. This clonotype came up a few times. Its antigen is still unknown. Study conclusions and caveats: Pre-infection memory held some responding clones, suggesting pre-existing cross-reactive T cells responded.

From 5'RACE with constant-segment primers came TCR alpha and TCR beta cDNA libraries that carried sample barcodes and UMIs. TCRdb re-called the 5' RACE reads with MiXCR, one entry per CDR3 protein. The sample yields some 180,000 distinct CDR3 sequences, around 18% seen once. V is TRBV3-1 and J is TRBJ2-7, with 9 nucleotides matching TRBD1. The clonotype comes from a man aged 18 to 35 who had mild COVID-19 (a few samples of this study predate the infection). Cell type and time point are not known. The sequenced sample was PBMCs or a T cell subset sorted from them (not recorded which). CDR3 amino acids: CASSQADRGSRYF. CDR3 coding DNA: TGTGCCAGCAGCCAAGCAGACAGGGGGAGCAGATACTTC.